Listed below are T cell receptor beta chains from one sample, sequenced in a study of cytomegalovirus exposure and HLA in healthy donors. This table comes from immunoSEQ multiplex PCR, and its TCRdb copy is limited to in-frame clones, with some not included. This sample has around 160,000 clones, with about 75% found just once. Input material: PBMCs. These receptors all come from a young man in good health and CMV-seropositive. CDR3s include the opening cysteine and the closing phenylalanine or tryptophan. Each record gives: J gene, CDR3 length, V gene, CDR3 protein.

j_gene: TRBJ1-1
len: 11
v_gene: TRBV29-1
CDR3aa: CSVSSNTEAFF

j_gene: TRBJ2-3
len: 13
v_gene: TRBV9
CDR3aa: CASSVAPADTQYF

j_gene: TRBJ2-2
len: 14
v_gene: TRBV30
CDR3aa: CAWSKGGNTGELFF

j_gene: TRBJ1-1
len: 15
v_gene: TRBV5-1
CDR3aa: CASSLDGTPNTEAFF

j_gene: TRBJ1-4
len: 16
v_gene: TRBV4-2
CDR3aa: CASSPVKGATNEKLFF

j_gene: TRBJ2-1
len: 12
v_gene: TRBV2
CDR3aa: CASRAQYNEQFF

j_gene: TRBJ2-1
len: 18
v_gene: TRBV30
CDR3aa: CACPAGTGGSGSYNEQFF

j_gene: TRBJ2-6
len: 16
v_gene: TRBV6-5
CDR3aa: CASSYLGGAGANVLTF

j_gene: TRBJ1-1
len: 14
v_gene: TRBV29-1
CDR3aa: CSVDGRMDGTEAFF

j_gene: TRBJ2-3
len: 14
v_gene: TRBV10-3
CDR3aa: CAISVTGATDTQYF

j_gene: TRBJ1-2
len: 16
v_gene: TRBV4-2
CDR3aa: CASSQDQRGQDYGYTF

j_gene: TRBJ1-1
len: 16
v_gene: TRBV19
CDR3aa: CASRDRGRQGSTEAFF

j_gene: TRBJ2-1
len: 15
v_gene: TRBV5-6
CDR3aa: CASSPDLSPYNEQFF

j_gene: TRBJ1-6
len: 13
v_gene: TRBV29-1
CDR3aa: CSVAREPNSPLHF

j_gene: TRBJ1-6
len: 15
v_gene: TRBV7-6
CDR3aa: CASRLGTGDNSPLHF

j_gene: TRBJ2-2
len: 16
v_gene: TRBV30
CDR3aa: CAWSTPAGVNTGELFF

j_gene: TRBJ2-4
len: 19
v_gene: TRBV23-1
CDR3aa: CASSHPPITGGLAKNIQYF

j_gene: TRBJ2-1
len: 16
v_gene: TRBV29-1
CDR3aa: CSVELAGGPSYNEQFF

j_gene: TRBJ2-3
len: 14
v_gene: TRBV4-1
CDR3aa: CASSLALGLDTQYF

j_gene: TRBJ2-1
len: 11
v_gene: TRBV5-4
CDR3aa: CASSLDNEQFF

j_gene: TRBJ1-1
len: 12
v_gene: TRBV5-1
CDR3aa: CASSLAEAEAFF

j_gene: TRBJ2-3
len: 15
v_gene: TRBV29-1
CDR3aa: CSVDGTRTSTDTQYF

j_gene: TRBJ2-3
len: 15
v_gene: TRBV30
CDR3aa: CAWSVLAAYTDTQYF

j_gene: TRBJ1-3
len: 15
v_gene: TRBV7-2
CDR3aa: CASSSPTGHRRTIYF

j_gene: TRBJ2-5
len: 15
v_gene: TRBV6-1
CDR3aa: CASSEAGAWLETQYF

j_gene: TRBJ1-1
len: 13
v_gene: TRBV29-1
CDR3aa: CSVEGRQRPEAFF

j_gene: TRBJ1-1
len: 15
v_gene: TRBV6-1
CDR3aa: CASSARQGDDTEAFF